Listed below are T cell receptor beta chains from one sample, sequenced in a study of CD8 T cells in ankylosing spondylitis. TCRdb itself ran the 5' RACE reads through MiXCR, one entry per CDR3 protein. The table has about 540,000 distinct CDR3 sequences, roughly 12% seen once. The sequenced sample consisted of blood, either unsorted or a sorted T cell fraction (not recorded which). These receptors were obtained from a male donor with ankylosing spondylitis. CDR3s include the opening cysteine and the closing phenylalanine or tryptophan. Fields, in order: J gene, D gene, V gene, clone size, CDR3 protein, CDR3 DNA. The D gene is left open where the match is weak. Part of the rows lack a size; the others show once, few, many or a class for expanded clones.

J gene: TRBJ2-1; D gene: NA; V gene: TRBV15; clone size: many; CDR3 protein: CATSPHGGLANEQFF; CDR3 DNA: TGTGCCACCAGCCCCCATGGGGGGTTAGCGAATGAGCAGTTCTTC
J gene: TRBJ2-1; D gene: TRBD1; V gene: TRBV20-1; clone size: few; CDR3 protein: CSASVTGTDEQFF; CDR3 DNA: TGCAGTGCTAGTGTAACCGGGACAGATGAGCAGTTCTTC
J gene: TRBJ2-3; D gene: TRBD2; V gene: TRBV20-1; clone size: many; CDR3 protein: CSARDPSGSTDTQYF; CDR3 DNA: TGCAGTGCTAGAGATCCTAGCGGGAGCACAGATACGCAGTATTTT
J gene: TRBJ1-5; D gene: TRBD1; V gene: TRBV10-3; clone size: NA; CDR3 protein: CAISEADRENQPQHF; CDR3 DNA: TGTGCCATCAGTGAAGCGGACAGGGAAAATCAGCCCCAGCATTTT
J gene: TRBJ2-1; D gene: TRBD2; V gene: TRBV19; clone size: few; CDR3 protein: CASRDPTSGSTPYNEQFF; CDR3 DNA: TGTGCCAGTAGGGACCCGACTAGCGGGAGTACTCCCTACAATGAGCAGTTCTTC
J gene: TRBJ2-3; D gene: TRBD2; V gene: TRBV12-3/TRBV12-4; clone size: few; CDR3 protein: CASRKVGGTSTDTQYF; CDR3 DNA: TGTGCCAGCAGAAAGGTGGGAGGGACTAGCACAGATACGCAGTATTTT
J gene: TRBJ1-2; D gene: NA; V gene: TRBV9; clone size: many; CDR3 protein: CASSVLPGDYGYTF; CDR3 DNA: TGTGCCAGCAGCGTACTGCCGGGAGACTATGGCTACACCTTC
J gene: TRBJ1-2; D gene: TRBD1; V gene: TRBV12-3/TRBV12-4; clone size: NA; CDR3 protein: CASSLTKTGFGYTF; CDR3 DNA: TGTGCCAGCAGTTTAACTAAGACAGGGTTCGGCTACACCTTC
J gene: TRBJ2-3; D gene: TRBD1; V gene: TRBV5-1; clone size: few; CDR3 protein: CASSFMTQGVDTQYF; CDR3 DNA: TGCGCCAGCAGCTTCATGACACAGGGGGTAGATACGCAGTATTTT
J gene: TRBJ1-2; D gene: NA; V gene: TRBV5-1; clone size: NA; CDR3 protein: CASSPSEENYGYTF; CDR3 DNA: TGCGCCAGCAGCCCCTCAGAGGAGAACTATGGCTACACCTTC
J gene: TRBJ1-6; D gene: NA; V gene: TRBV5-1; clone size: NA; CDR3 protein: CASSLARVGDSPLHF; CDR3 DNA: TGCGCCAGCAGCTTGGCCCGGGTAGGGGATTCACCCCTCCACTTT
J gene: TRBJ2-1; D gene: NA; V gene: TRBV12-3/TRBV12-4; clone size: once; CDR3 protein: CASKSSTEQFF; CDR3 DNA: TGTGCCAGCAAATCTAGCACTGAGCAGTTCTTC
J gene: TRBJ1-1; D gene: TRBD1; V gene: TRBV20-1; clone size: NA; CDR3 protein: CSARGDRVNTEAFF; CDR3 DNA: TGCAGTGCTAGAGGAGACAGGGTGAACACTGAAGCTTTCTTT
J gene: TRBJ2-7; D gene: TRBD2; V gene: TRBV24-1; clone size: NA; CDR3 protein: CATSDSTSGGFYEQYF; CDR3 DNA: TGTGCCACCAGTGATTCCACTAGCGGGGGTTTTTACGAGCAGTACTTC
J gene: TRBJ2-5; D gene: TRBD1; V gene: TRBV7-2; clone size: NA; CDR3 protein: CASSFTLATGGETQYF; CDR3 DNA: TGTGCCAGCAGCTTCACCCTCGCTACAGGGGGGGAGACCCAGTACTTC
J gene: TRBJ2-3; D gene: NA; V gene: TRBV11-1; clone size: few; CDR3 protein: CASSFAGGTSSTDTQYF; CDR3 DNA: TGTGCCAGCAGCTTCGCGGGTGGGACGTCGAGCACAGATACGCAGTATTTT
J gene: TRBJ2-3; D gene: TRBD1; V gene: TRBV20-1; clone size: few; CDR3 protein: CSARETRGRDTQYF; CDR3 DNA: TGCAGTGCTAGAGAGACCAGGGGGCGGGATACGCAGTATTTT
J gene: TRBJ1-1; D gene: TRBD1; V gene: TRBV5-1; clone size: NA; CDR3 protein: CASSFGTVIVGTEAFF; CDR3 DNA: TGCGCCAGCAGCTTCGGGACAGTAATCGTAGGCACTGAAGCTTTCTTT
J gene: TRBJ2-1; D gene: NA; V gene: TRBV12-3/TRBV12-4; clone size: few; CDR3 protein: CASSSTIYNEQFF; CDR3 DNA: TGTGCCAGCAGTTCTACTATCTACAATGAGCAGTTCTTC
J gene: TRBJ2-2; D gene: TRBD1; V gene: TRBV12-3/TRBV12-4; clone size: few; CDR3 protein: CASMLQGIGELFF; CDR3 DNA: TGTGCCAGCATGTTACAGGGGATCGGGGAGCTGTTTTTT
J gene: TRBJ2-5; D gene: TRBD2; V gene: TRBV28; clone size: many; CDR3 protein: CASKKSGLAGRQETQYF; CDR3 DNA: TGTGCCAGCAAAAAGTCTGGACTAGCGGGACGGCAAGAGACCCAGTACTTC
J gene: TRBJ2-1; D gene: TRBD2; V gene: TRBV20-1; clone size: NA; CDR3 protein: CSARVWASGRVYEQFF; CDR3 DNA: TGCAGTGCTAGAGTCTGGGCTAGCGGGAGGGTCTATGAGCAGTTCTTC
J gene: TRBJ1-5; D gene: NA; V gene: TRBV20-1; clone size: NA; CDR3 protein: CSASARAWGQPQHF; CDR3 DNA: TGCAGTGCTAGTGCCAGGGCTTGGGGTCAGCCCCAGCATTTT
J gene: TRBJ2-1; D gene: TRBD1; V gene: TRBV6-1; clone size: few; CDR3 protein: CASSELTGGLAQFF; CDR3 DNA: TGTGCCAGCAGTGAATTAACAGGGGGCTTAGCTCAGTTCTTC
J gene: TRBJ2-5; D gene: TRBD2; V gene: TRBV20-1; clone size: NA; CDR3 protein: CSARLGGYQETQYF; CDR3 DNA: TGCAGTGCCAGGTTGGGGGGGTACCAAGAGACCCAGTACTTC
J gene: TRBJ2-2; D gene: NA; V gene: TRBV4-2; clone size: few; CDR3 protein: CASSQTLYTGELFF; CDR3 DNA: TGTGCCAGCAGCCAAACACTGTACACCGGGGAGCTGTTTTTT
J gene: TRBJ2-6; D gene: NA; V gene: TRBV12-3/TRBV12-4; clone size: many; CDR3 protein: CASSTRGSGANVLTF; CDR3 DNA: TGTGCCAGCAGTACTAGGGGGTCTGGGGCCAACGTCCTGACTTTC
J gene: TRBJ2-5; D gene: NA; V gene: TRBV7-7; clone size: few; CDR3 protein: CASSAGPTLQETQYF; CDR3 DNA: TGTGCCAGCAGCGCTGGACCGACCCTCCAAGAGACCCAGTACTTC
J gene: TRBJ2-5; D gene: NA; V gene: TRBV29-1; clone size: NA; CDR3 protein: CSVEKGGETQYF; CDR3 DNA: TGCAGCGTTGAAAAAGGGGGAGAGACCCAGTACTTC
J gene: TRBJ1-5; D gene: NA; V gene: TRBV2; clone size: once; CDR3 protein: CASSAPEFSNQPQHF; CDR3 DNA: TGTGCCAGCAGTGCGCCAGAATTTAGCAATCAGCCCCAGCATTTT
J gene: TRBJ2-2; D gene: NA; V gene: TRBV20-1; clone size: few; CDR3 protein: CSARDPNRGATGELFF; CDR3 DNA: TGCAGTGCTAGAGACCCCAACCGGGGGGCCACCGGGGAGCTGTTTTTT
J gene: TRBJ1-4; D gene: NA; V gene: TRBV12-3/TRBV12-4; clone size: NA; CDR3 protein: CASRLRVQGEKLFF; CDR3 DNA: TGTGCCAGCAGACTCAGGGTTCAGGGTGAAAAACTGTTTTTT